Listed here is a single T cell receptor beta chain. Its specificity is not known. The data stem from a study of OX40 agonist ivuxolimab in advanced cancers. Across the study: Participants could have had prior anti-PD-1, anti-PD-L1 or anti-CTLA-4 therapy, and less than 45% had some. One patient with hepatocellular carcinoma and two with cutaneous melanoma, three in all, had partial responses. Points from the study as a whole: Normalized T-cell clonal expansion was also low in a subset of nonresponders. Averaging showed that CD8+ T cells had more expanded clones than CD4+ did.

Germline CDR1 is MNHNY and CDR2 is SVGAGI (reference sequence). Trimming stripped 8 bases from V and 6 bases from J, with 16 bases between. CDR3 size: 13 residues. Repertoires were generated with immunoSEQ multiplex PCR, while TCRdb's copy carries only in-frame clones and drops some. The sample holds some 70,000 clones, just over 85% seen once. This TCR came from an adult with an advanced solid tumor such as melanoma, head and neck, liver or kidney cancer. Specimen: CD4+ or CD8+ T cells sorted from blood, collected in a trial of the OX40 agonist ivuxolimab. The V call is TRBV6-6, the J call TRBJ1-2; TRBD1 might be the D (5 bases). The CDR3 DNA reads TGTGCCAGCCAACCGGGACTGGGAAATGGCTACACCTTC. This codes for CASQPGLGNGYTF.